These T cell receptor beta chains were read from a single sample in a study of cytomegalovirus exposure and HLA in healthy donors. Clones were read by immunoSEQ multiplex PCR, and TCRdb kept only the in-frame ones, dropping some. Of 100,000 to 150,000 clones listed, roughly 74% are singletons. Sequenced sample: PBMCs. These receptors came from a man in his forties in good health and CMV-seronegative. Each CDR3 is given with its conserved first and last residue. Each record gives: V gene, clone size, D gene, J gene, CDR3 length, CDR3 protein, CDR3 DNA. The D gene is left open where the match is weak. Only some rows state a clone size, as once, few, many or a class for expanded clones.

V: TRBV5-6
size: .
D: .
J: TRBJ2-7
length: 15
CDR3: CASIQRDTLSYEQYF
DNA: TGTGCCAGCATCCAACGGGACACCTTATCCTACGAGCAGTACTTC

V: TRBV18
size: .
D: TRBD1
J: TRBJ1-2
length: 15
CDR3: CASSRRRGQRYGYTF
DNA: TGTGCCAGCTCACGACGCAGGGGGCAGCGCTATGGCTACACCTTC

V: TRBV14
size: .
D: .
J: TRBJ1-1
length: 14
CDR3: CASSPYRGGTEAFF
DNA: TGTGCCAGCAGCCCCTACAGAGGAGGCACTGAAGCTTTCTTT

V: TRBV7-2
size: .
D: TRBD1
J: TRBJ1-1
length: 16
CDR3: CASSLLGAGGGTEAFF
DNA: TGTGCCAGCAGCTTATTAGGAGCAGGGGGTGGGACTGAAGCTTTCTTT

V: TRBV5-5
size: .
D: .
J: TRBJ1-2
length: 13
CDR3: CASSTRGNYGYTF
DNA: TGTGCCAGCAGCACACGGGGGAACTATGGCTACACCTTC

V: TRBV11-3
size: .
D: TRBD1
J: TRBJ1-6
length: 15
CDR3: CASSFRTGAGSPLHF
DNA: TGTGCCAGCAGCTTTCGGACAGGGGCAGGGTCACCCCTCCACTTT

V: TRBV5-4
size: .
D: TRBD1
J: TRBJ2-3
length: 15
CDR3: CASRSGTGSADTQYF
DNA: TGTGCCAGCAGAAGCGGGACAGGGAGTGCAGATACGCAGTATTTT

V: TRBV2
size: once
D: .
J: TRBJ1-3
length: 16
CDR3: CASSPQGSTAGNTIYF
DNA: TGTGCCAGCAGTCCACAGGGTTCTACGGCTGGAAACACCATATATTTT

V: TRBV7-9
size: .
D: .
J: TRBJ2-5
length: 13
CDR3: CASSLGQVETQYF
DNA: TGTGCCAGCAGCTTAGGGCAGGTGGAGACCCAGTACTTC

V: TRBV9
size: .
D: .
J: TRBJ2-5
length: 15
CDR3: CASSLGPGGGETQYF
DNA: TGTGCCAGCAGCCTCGGGCCGGGGGGCGGTGAGACCCAGTACTTC

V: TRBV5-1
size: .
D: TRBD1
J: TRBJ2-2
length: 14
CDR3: CASSYGQGAGELFF
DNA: TGCGCCAGCAGCTACGGGCAGGGGGCCGGGGAGCTGTTTTTT

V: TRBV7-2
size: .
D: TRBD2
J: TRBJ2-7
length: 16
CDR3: CASSLFSGGALGEQYF
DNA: TGTGCCAGCAGCTTATTTAGCGGGGGGGCCTTGGGGGAGCAGTACTTC

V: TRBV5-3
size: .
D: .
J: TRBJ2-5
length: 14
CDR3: CARSRKRGLCCLYF
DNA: TGTGCCAGAAGCCGCAAACGCGGACTATGTTGCTTGTACTTC

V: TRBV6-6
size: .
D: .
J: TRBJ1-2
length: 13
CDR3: CASFVDSYSGYTF
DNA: TGTGCCAGCTTCGTTGACAGCTACAGTGGCTACACCTTC

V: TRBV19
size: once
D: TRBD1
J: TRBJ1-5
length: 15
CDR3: CASSIPRQGAQPQHF
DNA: TGTGCCAGTAGTATCCCGCGACAGGGGGCTCAGCCCCAGCATTTT

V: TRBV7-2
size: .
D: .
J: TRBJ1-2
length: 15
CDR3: CASSLLVEGLLGYTF
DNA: TGTGCCAGCAGCTTACTTGTTGAGGGATTATTAGGCTACACCTTC

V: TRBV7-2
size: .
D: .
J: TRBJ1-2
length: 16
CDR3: CASSQGQDGGVGGYTF
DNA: TGTGCCAGCAGCCAGGGCCAGGACGGTGGAGTGGGTGGCTACACCTTC

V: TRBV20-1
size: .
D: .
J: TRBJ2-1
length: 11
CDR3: CSAQSLHEQFF
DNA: TGCAGTGCTCAGTCTCTTCATGAGCAGTTCTTC

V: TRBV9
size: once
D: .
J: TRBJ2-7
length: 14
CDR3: CASSVALSSYEQYF
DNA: TGTGCCAGCAGCGTAGCCTTGAGCTCCTACGAGCAGTACTTC

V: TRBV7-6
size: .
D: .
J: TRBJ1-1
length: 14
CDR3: CASSLGQENTEAFF
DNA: TGTGCCAGCAGCTTAGGACAGGAGAACACTGAAGCTTTCTTT

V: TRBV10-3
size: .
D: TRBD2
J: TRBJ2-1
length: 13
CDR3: CAISPGTSDEQFF
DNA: TGTGCCATCAGCCCCGGGACTAGCGATGAGCAGTTCTTC

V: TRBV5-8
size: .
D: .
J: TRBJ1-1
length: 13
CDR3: CASSKRGNTEAFF
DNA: TGTGCCAGCAGCAAAAGGGGAAACACTGAAGCTTTCTTT

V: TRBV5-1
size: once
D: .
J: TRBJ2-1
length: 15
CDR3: CASQPGGRGSSEQFF
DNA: TGCGCCTCACAGCCTGGGGGCAGGGGTTCTTCTGAGCAGTTCTTC

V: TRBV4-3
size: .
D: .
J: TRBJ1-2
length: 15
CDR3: CASSRSARDIGGYTF
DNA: TGCGCCAGCAGCCGCTCAGCTAGGGACATCGGTGGCTACACCTTC

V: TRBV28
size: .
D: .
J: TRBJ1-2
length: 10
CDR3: CATGFYGYTF
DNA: TGTGCCACAGGTTTCTATGGCTACACCTTC

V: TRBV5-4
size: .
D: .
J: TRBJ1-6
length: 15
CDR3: CASSLQGTLNSPLHF
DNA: TGTGCCAGCAGCTTACAGGGAACCCTTAATTCACCCCTCCACTTT

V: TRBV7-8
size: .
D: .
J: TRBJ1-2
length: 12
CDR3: CASSLAGSGYTF
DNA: TGTGCCAGCAGCTTAGCAGGGAGTGGCTACACCTTC

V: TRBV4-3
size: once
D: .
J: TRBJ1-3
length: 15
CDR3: CASSQDRNGGNTIYF
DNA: TGCGCCAGCAGCCAAGACAGGAACGGAGGAAACACCATATATTTT

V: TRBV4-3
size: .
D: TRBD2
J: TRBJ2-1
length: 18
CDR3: CASSPARTSGGPYNEQFF
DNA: TGCGCCAGCAGCCCCGCCCGGACTAGCGGGGGCCCTTACAATGAGCAGTTCTTC

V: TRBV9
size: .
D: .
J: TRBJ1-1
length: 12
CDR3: CASSVAGREAFF
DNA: TGTGCCAGCAGCGTAGCCGGTCGGGAAGCTTTCTTT

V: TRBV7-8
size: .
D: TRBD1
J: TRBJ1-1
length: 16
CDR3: CASSSRDRALNTEAFF
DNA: TGTGCCAGCAGCTCCCGGGACAGGGCCCTGAACACTGAAGCTTTCTTT

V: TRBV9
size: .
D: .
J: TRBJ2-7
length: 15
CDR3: CASSVGYREGYEQYF
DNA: TGTGCCAGCAGCGTAGGGTACAGGGAGGGGTACGAGCAGTACTTC

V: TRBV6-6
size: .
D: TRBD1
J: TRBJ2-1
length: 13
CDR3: CASSQGQGNLEFF
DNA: TGTGCCAGCAGCCAAGGACAGGGGAATTTGGAGTTCTTC

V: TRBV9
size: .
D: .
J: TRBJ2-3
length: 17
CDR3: CASSASQRGFYTDTQYF
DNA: TGTGCCAGCAGCGCTTCCCAAAGGGGGTTTTACACAGATACGCAGTATTTT

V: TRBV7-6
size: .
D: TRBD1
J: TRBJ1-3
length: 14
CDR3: CASSSGRGLDTIYF
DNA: TGTGCCAGCAGCTCCGGCAGGGGGCTAGATACCATATATTTT

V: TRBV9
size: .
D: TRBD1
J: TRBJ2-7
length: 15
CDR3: CASSVGDRFSYEQYF
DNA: TGTGCCAGCAGCGTAGGGGACAGGTTTTCCTACGAGCAGTACTTC

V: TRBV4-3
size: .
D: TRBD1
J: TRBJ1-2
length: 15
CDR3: CASSQETQGVYGYTF
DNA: TGCGCCAGCAGCCAAGAGACGCAGGGGGTCTATGGCTACACCTTC

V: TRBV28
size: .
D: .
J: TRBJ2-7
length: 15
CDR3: CASSLEAGYTYEQYF
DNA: TGTGCCAGCAGTTTAGAGGCAGGGTACACCTACGAGCAGTACTTC

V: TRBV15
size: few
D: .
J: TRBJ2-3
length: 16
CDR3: CATSRVDQGYTDTQYF
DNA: TGTGCCACCAGCAGAGTAGATCAGGGTTACACAGATACGCAGTATTTT

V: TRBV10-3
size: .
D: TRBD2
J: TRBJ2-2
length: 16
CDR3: CAITRGGAGGSGELFF
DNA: TGTGCCATCACCCGCGGGGGAGCGGGGGGTTCCGGGGAGCTGTTTTTT

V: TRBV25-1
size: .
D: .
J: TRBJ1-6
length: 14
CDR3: CASRGGGDLSPLHF
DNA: TGTGCCAGCAGAGGGGGAGGGGACCTCTCACCCCTCCACTTT

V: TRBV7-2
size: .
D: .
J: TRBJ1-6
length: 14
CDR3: CASSPIRQNSPLHF
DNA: TGTGCCAGCAGCCCGATAAGACAGAATTCACCCCTCCACTTT

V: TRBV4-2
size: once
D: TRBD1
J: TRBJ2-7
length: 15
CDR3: CASSKGPGQGYEQYF
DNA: TGTGCCAGCAGCAAAGGACCGGGACAGGGGTACGAGCAGTACTTC

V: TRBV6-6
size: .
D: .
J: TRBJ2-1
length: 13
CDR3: CASSTGGRTTQFF
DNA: TGTGCCAGCAGTACGGGGGGCCGCACTACGCAGTTCTTC